This T cell receptor (beta chain) is from a study of PD-L1 blockade in urothelial cancer. The overall study: Patients' atezolizumab regimen, 1,200 mg intravenously every 3 weeks, began at some point between 2014 and 2015. Of roughly 30 patients, about two dozen were males with bladder-origin urothelial cancer. Peripheral blood specimens exhibited a median yield of approximately 140,000 T cells.

Notes on the study in general: Where pretreatment blood TCR clonality fell below the median, better survival was predicted.

Libraries were prepared by immunoSEQ multiplex PCR; TCRdb keeps only in-frame clonotypes and omits some of them. The data show tens of thousands of clones, with 70% to 90% seen just once and roughly 15% held by the top ten. The time point denotes: pretreatment peripheral blood. This clone has just one count. The antigen is not known. This specimen consisted of PBMCs, obtained around atezolizumab (anti-PD-L1) treatment. The receptor was derived from a woman aged 55-75 years with urothelial cancer.

The DNA of the CDR3 is TGCGCCAGCGGCCGGGACAGGGTCTCTAGCACAGATACGCAGTATTTT. It is translated as CASGRDRVSSTDTQYF. The chain is built from TRBV5-1 and TRBJ2-3; TRBD1 agrees at 9 bases. This CDR3 comprises 16 residues. Germline V gene sequence: CDR1 SGHRS, CDR2 YFSETQ. V lost 7 bases and J lost 0; bases outside the gene matches: 9.